This TCR beta chain originates from a study of cytomegalovirus exposure and HLA in healthy donors. A word on this clone: Its antigen is as yet unknown.

The CDR3 is 14 residues long. Looked up from germline, CDR1 is SGHRS and CDR2 is YFSETQ. V lost 6 bases and J 6 bases, leaving 18 bases between the germline ends. Findings and limits, study-wide: TRBV6-2, TRBV6-3 and other indistinguishable V segments were excluded.

PCR was performed using 60 Vbeta and 13 Jbeta primers. The method was immunoSEQ multiplex PCR; TCRdb's version includes in-frame clones alone and lacks a portion of them. Among about 150,000 clones listed, 55% to 80% were seen once. This rearrangement joins TRBV5-1 to TRBJ1-1; maybe TRBD1 (5 bases). The origin of this receptor is a woman aged 40 to 50 in good health and CMV-seronegative. The sequenced material came from PBMCs. CDR3 sequence: CASTLYAGGAEAFF. CDR3 in DNA: TGCGCCAGCACCCTCTATGCCGGGGGGGCTGAAGCTTTCTTT.